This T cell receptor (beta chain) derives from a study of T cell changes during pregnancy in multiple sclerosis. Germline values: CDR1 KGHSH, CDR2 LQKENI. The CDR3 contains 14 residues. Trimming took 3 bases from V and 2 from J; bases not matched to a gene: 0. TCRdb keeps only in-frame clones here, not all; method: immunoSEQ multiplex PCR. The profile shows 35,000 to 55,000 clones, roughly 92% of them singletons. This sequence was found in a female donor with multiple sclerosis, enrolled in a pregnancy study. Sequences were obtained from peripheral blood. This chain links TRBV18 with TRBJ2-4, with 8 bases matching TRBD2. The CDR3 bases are TGTGCCAGCTCACCTAGCGGGACCAAAAACATTCAGTACTTC. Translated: CASSPSGTKNIQYF.